This T cell receptor (beta chain) comes out of a study of T cell responses to AZD1222 COVID-19 vaccine. Whole-study context: Second-dose timings of about 4 or about 12 weeks were pooled.

Sequencing used immunoSEQ multiplex PCR; TCRdb keeps in-frame clones, though not all of them. The sample comprises about 100,000 clones, 70% to 90% of which are singletons, and about 1.5% rests with the top ten. This CDR3 region has 17 residues. Germline lookup yields CDR1 SGHRS and CDR2 YFSETQ. After removal of 0 bases from V and 2 bases from J, the junction contained 4 bases not matched to a gene. V usage is TRBV5-1 and J usage is TRBJ2-5, with TRBD2 matching over 13 bases. The sequencing here drew on peripheral blood, taken on day 0 of AZD1222 vaccination. The source is an adult in good health. CDR3 sequence: CASSLGQLAGGQETQYF. The CDR3 DNA reads TGCGCCAGCAGCTTGGGACAACTAGCGGGAGGGCAAGAGACCCAGTACTTC.